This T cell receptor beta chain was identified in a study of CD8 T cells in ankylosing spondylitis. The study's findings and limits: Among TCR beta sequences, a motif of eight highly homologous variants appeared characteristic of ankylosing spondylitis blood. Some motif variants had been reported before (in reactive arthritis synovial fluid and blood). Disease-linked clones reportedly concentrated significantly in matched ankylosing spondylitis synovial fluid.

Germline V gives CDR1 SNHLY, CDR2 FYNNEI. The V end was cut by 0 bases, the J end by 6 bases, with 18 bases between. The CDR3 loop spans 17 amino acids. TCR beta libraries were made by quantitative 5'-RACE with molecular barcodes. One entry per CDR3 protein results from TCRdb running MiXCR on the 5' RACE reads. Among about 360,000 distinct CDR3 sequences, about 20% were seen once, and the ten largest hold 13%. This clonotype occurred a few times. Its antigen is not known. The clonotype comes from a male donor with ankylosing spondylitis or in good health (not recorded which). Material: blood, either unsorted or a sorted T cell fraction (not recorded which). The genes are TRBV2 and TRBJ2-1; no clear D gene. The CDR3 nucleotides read TGTGCCAGCAGTGAAGCGCTTCGGTGGGCTAATGGCAATGAGCAGTTCTTC. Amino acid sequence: CASSEALRWANGNEQFF.